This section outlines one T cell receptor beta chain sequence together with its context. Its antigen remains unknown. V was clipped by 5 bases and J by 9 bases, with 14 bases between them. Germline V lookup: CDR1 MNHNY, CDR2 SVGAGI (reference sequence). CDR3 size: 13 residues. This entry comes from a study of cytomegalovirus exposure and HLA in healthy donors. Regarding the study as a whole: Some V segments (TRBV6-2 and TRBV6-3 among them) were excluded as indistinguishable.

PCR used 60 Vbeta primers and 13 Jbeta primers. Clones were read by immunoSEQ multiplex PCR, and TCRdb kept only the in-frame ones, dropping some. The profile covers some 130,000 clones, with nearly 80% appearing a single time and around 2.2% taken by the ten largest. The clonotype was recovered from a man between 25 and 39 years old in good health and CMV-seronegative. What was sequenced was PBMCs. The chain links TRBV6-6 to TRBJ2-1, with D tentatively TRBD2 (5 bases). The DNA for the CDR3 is TGTGCCAGCAGTACCGGGGTCCTTATTGAGCAGTTCTTC. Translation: CASSTGVLIEQFF.